The T cell receptor (beta chain) described here comes from a study of human T cells and chemical hapten exposure. In the case of this clonotype: It may be a read error: a sequence one base away is much more abundant.

Deletions cut 8 bases from V and 0 bases from J, with 14 bases between. There are 15 residues in the CDR3. From germline, CDR1 is LNHDA and CDR2 SQIVND (reference sequence). TCRdb analysed the RACE reads with MiXCR anew, one entry per CDR3 protein. The table lists under 120,000 distinct CDR3 sequences, approximately 10% of them singletons. The time point was: patch test 1, 2 weeks after DPC sensitization. Treatment indicated: therapeutic diphenylcyclopropenone sensitization with weekly scalp DPC. The source was whole blood, collected in connection with sensitization to the hapten diphenylcyclopropenone (DPC). The chain recombines TRBV19 with TRBJ2-1; D remains unclear. This receptor was taken from a middle-aged woman with alopecia areata. Some clones in this sample may be carry-over from other donors' samples. The CDR3 bases are TGTGCCAGTGGCCTCGAGCCTAGCTCCTACAATGAGCAGTTCTTC. Protein sequence: CASGLEPSSYNEQFF.